Listed below are T cell receptor beta chains from one sample, sequenced in a study of Ad26.COV2.S vaccination and SARS-CoV-2 variants. TCRdb's table, derived via immunoSEQ multiplex PCR, lists solely in-frame clones and lacks some. The sample lists approximately 480,000 clones, roughly nine tenths occurring once. The sequencing used peripheral blood, collected in a trial of Ad26.COV2.S vaccine versus placebo. These receptors were obtained from a person between 18 and 59 years old who received the Ad26.COV2.S COVID-19 vaccine or a placebo. Both conserved end residues are part of each CDR3. A D gene is named only where the DNA matches it firmly. Part of the rows lack a size; the others show once, few, many or a class for expanded clones.

J	V	size	D	CDR3	DNA
TRBJ2-3	TRBV28	NA	NA	CASSPGDRVADTQYF	TGTGCCAGCAGTCCCGGGGACCGGGTCGCAGATACGCAGTATTTT
TRBJ1-2	TRBV18	NA	NA	CASSRDGNNYGYTF	TGTGCCAGCTCACGGGACGGAAATAACTATGGCTACACCTTC
TRBJ2-1	TRBV7-8	NA	NA	CASSLAGVRLWVDEQFF	TGTGCCAGCAGCTTAGCGGGGGTTCGATTGTGGGTGGATGAGCAGTTCTTC
TRBJ2-6	TRBV5-1	NA	NA	CASSLVLGVAGANVLTF	TGCGCCAGCAGCTTGGTCCTGGGGGTGGCTGGGGCCAACGTCCTGACTTTC
TRBJ2-7	TRBV10-2	NA	TRBD1	CASSTGGWYEQYF	TGCGCCAGCAGTACAGGGGGCTGGTACGAGCAGTACTTC
TRBJ2-1	TRBV5-4	once	TRBD1	CASSLGQGRNEQFF	TGTGCCAGCAGTTTAGGACAGGGGCGCAATGAGCAGTTCTTC
TRBJ1-5	TRBV5-5	few	NA	CASSLADSSNQPQHF	TGTGCCAGCAGCTTGGCGGACTCTAGCAATCAGCCCCAGCATTTT
TRBJ2-7	TRBV6-4	NA	NA	CASSDPHEQYF	TGTGCCAGCAGTGACCCCCACGAGCAGTACTTC
TRBJ2-5	TRBV5-1	NA	TRBD2	CASSPSGRMQTQYF	TGCGCCAGTAGCCCTAGCGGGAGAATGCAGACCCAGTACTTC
TRBJ2-7	TRBV7-8	NA	TRBD2	CASSLAAVSYEQYF	TGTGCCAGCAGCCTAGCGGCTGTGTCCTACGAGCAGTACTTC
TRBJ2-7	TRBV15	NA	NA	CATSRDRGPYEQYF	TGTGCCACCAGCAGAGACAGGGGCCCCTACGAGCAGTACTTC
TRBJ1-1	TRBV14	NA	NA	CASSYRNTEAFF	TGTGCCAGCAGCTACAGGAACACTGAAGCTTTCTTT
TRBJ2-5	TRBV4-2	NA	NA	CASSQEGQETQYF	TGTGCCAGCAGCCAAGAGGGGCAAGAGACCCAGTACTTC
TRBJ1-2	TRBV4-2	NA	TRBD1	CASSQDRTGTSNYGYTF	TGTGCCAGCAGCCAAGACAGGACAGGGACCTCAAACTATGGCTACACCTTC
TRBJ1-1	TRBV7-2	NA	NA	CASSVQGWSPEAFF	TGTGCCAGCAGCGTTCAGGGGTGGAGCCCTGAAGCTTTCTTT
TRBJ1-2	TRBV19	NA	TRBD1	CASSIQRQGGLYGYTF	TGTGCCAGTAGTATCCAGCGACAGGGGGGACTCTATGGCTACACCTTC
TRBJ1-4	TRBV9	NA	NA	CARDRGTTNEKLFF	TGTGCCCGCGACCGAGGAACAACTAATGAAAAACTGTTTTTT
TRBJ2-7	TRBV19	NA	TRBD2	CASSIDGTSGKRQQYF	TGTGCCAGTAGTATAGATGGAACTAGCGGGAAGCGGCAGCAGTACTTC
TRBJ1-6	TRBV7-9	NA	NA	CASSPAGWGDPLHF	TGTGCCAGCAGTCCAGCGGGTTGGGGAGACCCCCTCCACTTT
TRBJ1-2	TRBV28	NA	NA	CATGRGTNLNYGYTF	TGTGCCACCGGGAGGGGCACCAACCTTAACTATGGCTACACCTTC
TRBJ1-1	TRBV7-8	NA	NA	CASSPRPNTEAFF	TGTGCCAGCAGTCCTCGTCCGAACACTGAAGCTTTCTTT
TRBJ2-3	TRBV7-2	NA	TRBD2	CASSPSSGRRTDTQYF	TGTGCCAGCAGCCCGTCTAGCGGGAGAAGGACAGATACGCAGTATTTT
TRBJ1-2	TRBV4-3	once	NA	CASSQDVGRPGYTF	TGCGCCAGCAGCCAAGACGTCGGGCGGCCGGGCTACACCTTC
TRBJ1-1	TRBV19	few	NA	CASSMGAPNTEAFF	TGTGCCAGTAGTATGGGGGCCCCCAACACTGAAGCTTTCTTT
TRBJ2-7	TRBV20-1	NA	NA	CSAGHHLEQYF	TGCAGTGCTGGCCACCACCTCGAGCAGTACTTC
TRBJ1-2	TRBV4-2	NA	NA	CASSTSGGLDGYTF	TGTGCCAGCAGCACCAGCGGAGGGTTAGATGGCTACACCTTC